These 15 T cell receptor beta chains share one sample of origin, sequenced in a study of T-cell reconstitution after alpha-beta-depleted transplantation in children. Preparation of the TCRbeta library used unique molecular identifiers. TCRdb reprocessed the PCR reads via MiXCR and lists one record per CDR3 protein. This table holds about 540,000 distinct CDR3 sequences, approximately 16% found once. The sequences come from PBMCs from the stem cell graft donor, collected from the stem cell graft. The receptors shown here come from a human donor who donated a stem cell graft to a child with acute lymphoblastic leukemia.

The chain carries TRBV10-3 and TRBJ2-5, with D perhaps matching TRBD1 or TRBD2 (5 bases each). Germline loops: CDR1 ENHRY, CDR2 SYGVKD. CDR3 size: 16 residues. Trimming removed 0 bases at V and 2 bases at J, with 13 bases between. In DNA form, the CDR3 reads TGTGCCATCAGTGAGTCGGGGCTAGCATCTCAAGAGACCCAGTACTTC. Translation gives CAISESGLASQETQYF.

This clonotype was observed a few times. V gene TRBV20-1 combines with J gene TRBJ1-5; D unresolved. Trimming left V 5 bases short and J 5 bases short, with 10 bases between. The germline V gene has CDR1 DFQATT and CDR2 SNEGSKA (reference sequence). The CDR3 has 12 residues. The CDR3 sequence: CSAHERDQPQHF. CDR3 bases: TGCAGTGCTCATGAGCGAGATCAGCCCCAGCATTTT.

This clonotype has a handful of counts. This chain links TRBV20-1 with TRBJ1-3, with unresolved D. This CDR3 has 16 amino acids. Germline CDR1 is DFQATT and CDR2 is SNEGSKA (reference sequence). Trimming shortened V by 3 bases and J by 0 bases, and 15 bases separated the two germline ends. The CDR3 region is CSASGPAKSSGNTIYF. CDR3 coding DNA: TGCAGTGCTAGTGGCCCAGCGAAGAGCTCTGGAAACACCATATATTTT.

J is TRBJ2-7 and V is TRBV6-5; D unresolved. CDR1 and CDR2 from the germline V gene are MNHEY and SVGAGI. The CDR3 totals 15 residues. The V end lost 2 bases, the J end lost 1 base, and 12 bases lay between the germline ends. CDR3 loop: CASSYMGLLSYEQYF. CDR3 in DNA: TGTGCCAGCAGTTACATGGGTCTTCTATCCTACGAGCAGTACTTC.

This clonotype was counted only a few times. The chain links TRBV14 to TRBJ2-3, with D unresolved. V dropped 0 bases and J dropped 3 bases, with 10 bases sitting between them. CDR3 size: 15 residues. CDR1 and CDR2 from the germline V gene are SGHDN and FVKESK. CDR3 in amino acids: CASSQDLVTTDTQYF. CDR3 coding DNA: TGTGCCAGCAGCCAAGATCTTGTGACAACAGATACGCAGTATTTT.

This clonotype was recorded many times. The V call is TRBV5-1, the J call TRBJ2-7, with D perhaps TRBD2 (6 bases). The germline V and J ends were trimmed by 3 bases and 2 bases, with 15 bases remaining between them. The CDR3 is 15 residues long. Looked up from germline, CDR1 is SGHRS and CDR2 is YFSETQ. The CDR3 bases are TGCGCCAGCAGCTCGGGACTCCTGCCAACCTACGAGCAGTACTTC. It is translated as CASSSGLLPTYEQYF.

V is TRBV18 and J is TRBJ2-1, with D unresolved. This CDR3 contains 12 residues. The ends were cut back, 0 bases at V and 10 bases at J, with 7 bases in the middle. Germline loops: CDR1 KGHSH, CDR2 LQKENI. CDR3 bases: TGTGCCAGCTCACCACCGCTCATAGAGCAGTTCTTC. It encodes CASSPPLIEQFF.

The chain carries TRBV12-3 or TRBV12-4 and TRBJ1-1; TRBD1 matches at 9 bases. This CDR3 has 15 amino acids. The V and J ends lost 5 bases and 5 bases, in that order; junction bases with no gene match: 9. The CDR3 spells CASSDTGGLATEAFF. The CDR3 coding sequence is TGTGCCAGCAGTGACACAGGGGGCCTCGCTACTGAAGCTTTCTTT.

This clonotype was counted a few times. The chain employs TRBV5-1 and TRBJ1-1, with 10 nucleotides matching TRBD1. V shed 7 bases and J 6 bases; nucleotides not matched to a gene: 15. The CDR3 is 16 amino acids. The germline gives CDR1 SGHRS, CDR2 YFSETQ. CDR3: CASRRTGGSISAEAFF. The CDR3 DNA is TGCGCCAGCCGCCGGACAGGGGGTTCTATCTCCGCTGAAGCTTTCTTT.

This clonotype has just a few counts. The CDR3 here is CSAKQGAQYEQYF. The CDR3 bases are TGCAGTGCCAAACAGGGGGCGCAGTACGAGCAGTACTTC. The chain carries TRBV20-1 and TRBJ2-7; 9 bases match TRBD1. The J segment lost 4 bases and the V segment lost 6 bases, leaving 7 bases of the junction unmatched. This CDR3 has 13 residues. CDR1 and CDR2 (germline): DFQATT, SNEGSKA (reference sequence).

This chain links TRBV5-1 with TRBJ1-4; TRBD1 agrees at 7 bases. The germline V gene encodes CDR1 SGHRS and CDR2 YFSETQ. The trim removed 4 bases at V and 4 bases at J, leaving 10 bases unmatched. The CDR3 consists of 16 residues. CDR3: CASSRSDRANNEKLFF. Written as DNA, the CDR3 is TGCGCCAGCAGCCGATCCGACAGGGCGAATAATGAAAAACTGTTTTTT.

The chain joins TRBV19 to TRBJ2-3; D remains ambiguous. The germline V and J ends were trimmed by 7 bases and 2 bases, with 7 bases remaining between them. Germline-derived CDR1 and CDR2 are LNHDA and SQIVND (reference sequence). This CDR3 region has 12 residues. CDR3: CASKGTTDTQYF. In DNA form, the CDR3 reads TGTGCCAGTAAAGGCACCACAGATACGCAGTATTTT. The full variable domain, completed using reference TRBV19 and TRBJ2-3, is DGGITQSPKYLFRKEGQNVTLSCEQNLNHDAMYWYRQDPGQGLRLIYYSQIVNDFQKGDIAEGYSVSREKKESFPLTVTSAQKNPTAFYLCASKGTTDTQYFGPGTRLTVL.

The V call is TRBV7-3, the J call TRBJ2-7, with D tentatively TRBD1 or TRBD2 (5 bases each). V gave up 5 bases and J gave up 6 bases, with 14 bases separating them. The germline V gene has CDR1 SGHTA and CDR2 FQGTGA. The CDR3 covers 13 residues. CDR3 coding DNA: TGTGCCAGCAGCCCCGGGACGAGAGGCGAGCAGTACTTC. Protein product: CASSPGTRGEQYF.

The table lists this clonotype with a few counts. The rearrangement joins TRBV3-1 to TRBJ2-7, with D unresolved. V was pared by 4 bases and J by 3 bases, with 10 bases between. The length of the CDR3 is 13 residues. Germline V lookup: CDR1 LGHDT, CDR2 YNNKEL (reference sequence). CDR3 coding DNA: TGTGCCAGCAGCCCGTCACAGTACTACGAGCAGTACTTC. It translates to CASSPSQYYEQYF.

V and J are TRBV20-1 and TRBJ2-3, with 10 bases matching TRBD2. From germline, CDR1 is DFQATT and CDR2 SNEGSKA (reference sequence). This CDR3 has 15 amino acids. Trimming at V came to 0 bases and at J to 6 bases, leaving 6 bases not matched to a gene. The CDR3 coding sequence is TGCAGTGCTAGAGATCTAGCGGGAGCAGCTGATACGCAGTATTTT. Its protein is CSARDLAGAADTQYF.